This record concerns one T cell receptor beta chain sequence. This clonotype was counted many times. No antigen is known for it. No qualities accompany the bases; no much larger clone lies one base away. Per the germline V gene, SGHRS is the CDR1 and YFSETQ is the CDR2. Including cysteine and phenylalanine, the CDR3 has 13 amino acids. Kept here is only the CDR3 DNA, which spans 39 bases and is read in frame from base 1. Deletion took 4 bases off V and 4 bases off J, with a span of 6 bases between the germline ends. The label giving this sample's treatment or condition can be read as: allogeneic hematopoietic cell transplantation with graft depleted of TCRalphabeta T cells and CD19 B cells. Transplant recipients were children who received TCRalphabeta/CD19-depleted allogeneic hematopoietic cell grafts. The data are from a study of T-cell reconstitution after alpha-beta-depleted transplantation in children (dated by TCRdb to the mid-2010s). Regarding the complete study: The study quantitatively tracked T-cell immune reconstitution after TCRalphabeta/CD19-depleted allogeneic hematopoietic cell transplantation in children using TCR repertoire profiling.

The library was produced with PCR. TCRdb shows the sequencer as Illumina HiSeq 2500. TCR library preparation used molecular barcoding, with unique molecular identifiers applied to normalize quantification of the TCRbeta repertoire. In-frame beta chains were kept once TCRdb had trimmed the public reads at Q25 with fastp and called clones with MiXCR. A single entry per CDR3 protein holds the most common genes and DNA from its merged rows. The sample table shows more than 90,000 distinct CDR3 sequences, and about 9.4% are seen once. In total, the top ten clones hold around 34% of the sample. Overall study results and their limits: The apparently early recovery of alphabetaT-cell counts about two months after transplant reportedly depended on only several hundred rapidly expanded clones that came from non-depleted graft cells. In some patients, the high TCRbeta diversity seen at day 60 was put down to recipient T cells and intrathymic progenitors that had survived conditioning. Over subsequent months, a decline in hyperexpanded clone frequencies was noted, and after one year, T-cell counts and TCRbeta diversity were mostly ascribed to newly produced T cells.

The starting material was PBMCs, obtained before TCRalphabeta/CD19-depleted stem cell transplant. This receptor was obtained from a boy younger than 10 with acute lymphoblastic leukemia, due to receive a stem cell transplant. The rearrangement combines TRBV5-1 with TRBJ2-6, with TRBD1 perhaps the D gene, on 5 matching bases. The CDR3 amino acid sequence is: CASSGAGANVLTF. The DNA sequence is as follows: TGCGCCAGCAGCGGGGCCGGGGCCAACGTCCTGACTTTC.